This is a list of T cell receptor beta chains from one sample in a study of response to subunit inactivated influenza vaccine. In TCRdb, the RT-PCR reads were re-called with MiXCR into one record per CDR3 protein. The sample has more than 150,000 distinct CDR3 sequences; around 8.8% are singletons. The sample in question was non-naive T cells sorted from PBMCs, obtained on the day of vaccination. The receptors come from a man aged 50 or older who received an inactivated influenza vaccine. Each CDR3 is given with its conserved first and last residue. Fields, in order: clone size, V gene, J gene, D gene, CDR3 DNA, CDR3 protein. The D gene is left open where the match is weak. Expanded clones get a size class; other rows say once, few or many, or leave the size out.

>.|TRBV10-3|TRBJ2-1|.
TGTGCCATCAGTCTATTAAGGTACAATGAGCAGTTCTTC
CAISLLRYNEQFF
>many|TRBV28|TRBJ1-5|.
TGTGCCAGCAGTTCCCGGGGGGGGACCGGTCAGCCCCAGCATTTT
CASSSRGGTGQPQHF
>few|TRBV9|TRBJ1-3|.
TGTGCCAGTAATACAGGAGCCTCTGGAAACACCATATATTTT
CASNTGASGNTIYF
>.|TRBV6-2/TRBV6-3|TRBJ1-5|TRBD1
TGTGCCAGCAGTTATGCGGGACAGGGGGCAAATCAGCCCCAGCATTTT
CASSYAGQGANQPQHF
>many|TRBV4-3|TRBJ2-7|TRBD2
TGCGCCAGCAGCCAAGATCTCACTAGCGGGGGGAGCTCCTACGAGCAGTACTTC
CASSQDLTSGGSSYEQYF
>.|TRBV6-5|TRBJ2-3|.
TGTGCCAGCATTACGGCCTACACAGATACGCAGTATTTT
CASITAYTDTQYF
>few|TRBV2|TRBJ2-1|TRBD2
TGTGCCAGCAGGGTGGGAGGGCCCTACAATGAGCAGTTCTTC
CASRVGGPYNEQFF
>.|TRBV10-3|TRBJ2-7|TRBD1
TGTGCCATCAGTCCCGGGACAGGGGGCGGCTACGAGCAGTACTTC
CAISPGTGGGYEQYF
>few|TRBV7-6|TRBJ2-1|.
TGTGCCAGCAGTTCTCCGGAGATTAGGAATGAGCAGTTCTTC
CASSSPEIRNEQFF
>many|TRBV4-1|TRBJ1-4|TRBD1
TGCGCCAGCAGCCAAGCAGGGGGGACTAATGAAAAACTGTTTTTT
CASSQAGGTNEKLFF
>few|TRBV28|TRBJ2-3|.
TGTGCCAGCAGTCCCGGACAGAGCCGCACAGATACGCAGTATTTT
CASSPGQSRTDTQYF
>many|TRBV5-1|TRBJ2-1|.
TGCGCCAGCAGCTTGGGTGGAGGCCGGAGTTCCTACAATGAGCAGTTCTTC
CASSLGGGRSSYNEQFF
>.|TRBV28|TRBJ1-6|.
TGTGCCAGCAGCTATCAGGGAAATTCACCCCTCCACTTT
CASSYQGNSPLHF
>.|TRBV6-2/TRBV6-3|TRBJ1-2|TRBD1
TGTGCCAGCAGTTTGACCCAGGGGGCCCAGGCGTATGGCTACACCTTC
CASSLTQGAQAYGYTF
>.|TRBV2|TRBJ2-1|TRBD2
TGTGCCACCAAATCTCTAGCGGGAGGTAATGAGCAGTTCTTC
CATKSLAGGNEQFF
>.|TRBV12-3/TRBV12-4|TRBJ1-6|.
TGTGCCAGCAGTTACAGTGATTCACCCCTCCACTTT
CASSYSDSPLHF
>many|TRBV20-1|TRBJ2-3|TRBD2
TGCAGTAAGCCGGGACTACTGTCAGATACGCAGTATTTT
CSKPGLLSDTQYF
>.|TRBV25-1|TRBJ1-4|.
TGTGCCAGCAGTGAATCGGGCAGGGTAGAGGAAAAACTGTTTTTT
CASSESGRVEEKLFF
>few|TRBV24-1|TRBJ2-1|TRBD2
TGTGCCACCAGCCGGTGGGGGGGGAGCTACAATGAGCAGTTCTTC
CATSRWGGSYNEQFF
>.|TRBV30|TRBJ2-3|TRBD1
TGTGCCTGGAGTGGACAGGGGGCTTGGACAGATACGCAGTATTTT
CAWSGQGAWTDTQYF
>.|TRBV15|TRBJ1-2|.
TGTGCCACCAGCAGACTCCCTTCATTAGAACAGGCGGTTTATTATGGCTACACCTTC
CATSRLPSLEQAVYYGYTF
>.|TRBV5-1|TRBJ2-3|.
TGCGCCAGCAGCCCTGACGGTGAAAGGTATACGCAGTATTTT
CASSPDGERYTQYF
>many|TRBV5-5|TRBJ2-7|TRBD1
TGTGCCAGCAGCCCCCAAGACAGGGACGAGCAGTACTTC
CASSPQDRDEQYF